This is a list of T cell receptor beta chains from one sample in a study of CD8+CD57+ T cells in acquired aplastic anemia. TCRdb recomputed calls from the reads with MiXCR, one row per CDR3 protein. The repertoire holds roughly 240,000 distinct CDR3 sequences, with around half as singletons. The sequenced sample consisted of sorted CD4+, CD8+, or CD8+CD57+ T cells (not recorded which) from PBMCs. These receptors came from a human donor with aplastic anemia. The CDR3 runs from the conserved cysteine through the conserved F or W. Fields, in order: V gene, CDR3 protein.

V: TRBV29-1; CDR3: CSVEELQGLYGYTF
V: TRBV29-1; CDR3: CSVSGWEFF
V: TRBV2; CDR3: CASSPTTGSYEQYF
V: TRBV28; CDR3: CASSLPGNTGELFF
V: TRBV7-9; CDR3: CASSLDIHYNEQFF
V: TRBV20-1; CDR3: CSARDPDREGYGYTF
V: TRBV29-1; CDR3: CSVESGQVEAFF
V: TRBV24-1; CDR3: CATPDRGQAYNSPLHF
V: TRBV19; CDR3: CASSSGQDAYEQYF
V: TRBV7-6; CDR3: CANSLAAEWSQPQHF
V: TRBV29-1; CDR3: CSASSGAAAFF
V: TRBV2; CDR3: CASSPQDRDVPAEAFF
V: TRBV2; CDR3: CASRYTGGLTEAFF
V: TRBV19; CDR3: CASSFPGGEQFF
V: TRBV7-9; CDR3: CASSLVDRAPSPLHF
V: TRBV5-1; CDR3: CASKQGFEYYNEQFF
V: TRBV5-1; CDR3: CASSLASGPNYEQYF
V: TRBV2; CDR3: CAIVLAKNIQYF